Listed below are T cell receptor beta chains from one sample, sequenced in a study of shared clonotypes between healthy human individuals. This table comes from immunoSEQ multiplex PCR, and its TCRdb copy is limited to in-frame clones, with some not included. This sample has about 1.5 million clones, with roughly 98% found just once. The sequenced sample consisted of naive CD4+ T cells sorted from blood. The source of these receptors is a young man in good health. Each CDR3 is given with its conserved first and last residue. Each record gives: CDR3 protein, V gene, J gene.

CASSDLGAMNTEAFF	TRBV9	TRBJ1-1
CASSSGLAGGPPPQFF	TRBV5-1	TRBJ2-1
CASSPFSARVTQETQYF	TRBV18	TRBJ2-5
CAISESSVGTGGGPQHF	TRBV10-3	TRBJ1-5
CASSPGRDRTQYF	TRBV18	TRBJ2-5
CASSYSIIGLVEQFF	TRBV6-5	TRBJ2-1
CASSFNGFAGGTQYF	TRBV27	TRBJ2-5
CASTVVGGLGANVLTF	TRBV27	TRBJ2-6
CASSPSRGRDEQFF	TRBV7-2	TRBJ2-1
CASSPSGTEAFF	TRBV18	TRBJ1-1
CAISEPTGTDRNYGYTF	TRBV10-3	TRBJ1-2
CASKGQGAGELFF	TRBV14	TRBJ2-2
CASSPGLALYYEQYF	TRBV4-1	TRBJ2-7
CASSVGVSGAYEQYF	TRBV9	TRBJ2-7
CASSESGAGTQYF	TRBV10-1	TRBJ2-5
CASRLAGAPGELFF	TRBV25-1	TRBJ2-2